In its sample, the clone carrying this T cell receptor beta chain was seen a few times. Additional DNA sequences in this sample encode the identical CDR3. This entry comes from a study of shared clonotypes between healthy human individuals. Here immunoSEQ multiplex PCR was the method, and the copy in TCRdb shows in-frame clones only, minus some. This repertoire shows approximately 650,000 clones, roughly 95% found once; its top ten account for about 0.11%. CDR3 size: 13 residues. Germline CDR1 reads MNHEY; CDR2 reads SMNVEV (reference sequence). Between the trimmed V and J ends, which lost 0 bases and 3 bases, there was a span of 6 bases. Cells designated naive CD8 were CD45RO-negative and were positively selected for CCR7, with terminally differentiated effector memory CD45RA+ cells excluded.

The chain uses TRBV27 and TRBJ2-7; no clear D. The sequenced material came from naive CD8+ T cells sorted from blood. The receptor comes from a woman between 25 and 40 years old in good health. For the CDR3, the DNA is TGTGCCAGCAGTTTATCTAGAAGCTACGAGCAGTACTTC. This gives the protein CASSLSRSYEQYF.